This T cell receptor (beta chain) was sequenced during a study of blood T cell repertoires in COVID-19. Study as a whole: Donors in the United States, Italy and Spain gave samples during acute or convalescent COVID-19. Sample material is recorded as cDNA or gDNA derived from T cells, B-cell-depleted T cells, or PBMCs.

Authors' analysis steps: Using reference gene primer amplification, nucleated cell counts were estimated. This table comes from immunoSEQ multiplex PCR, and its TCRdb copy is limited to in-frame clones, with some not included. D and trimming come from the DNA, and the V and J calls and clone size come from that table. The data hold approximately 160,000 clones, with about 86% observed a single time. This clone was detected only once. Germline V lookup: CDR1 SGHRS, CDR2 YFSETQ. The CDR3 is 13 amino acids. V lost 4 bases, J lost 8 bases, and 6 bases stayed unmatched. Sequences were obtained from peripheral blood. The receptor comes from an older woman with acute or convalescent COVID-19. The V call is TRBV5-1, the J call TRBJ1-2, with TRBD1 identical over 9 bases. In nucleotides, the CDR3 is TGCGCCAGCAGCACACAGGGGGCTGGAGGCTACACCTTC. Its translation is CASSTQGAGGYTF.